The clone carrying this T cell receptor (beta chain) was detected ten times or more. Its antigen is unknown. The record originates from a study of Graves' ophthalmopathy and Graves' hyperthyroidism. The V gene lost 3 bases and the J gene lost 0 bases, with 10 bases spanning the gap. The CDR3 totals 14 residues. CDR1 and CDR2 from the germline V gene are SGHKS and YYEKEE (reference sequence). The TCR beta CDR3 regions underwent amplification from RNA transcripts. Second-round multiplex PCR came after first-round RT-PCR with HTBI primers. TCRdb processed the multiplex PCR reads anew with MiXCR; each CDR3 protein has one entry. Among under 350,000 distinct CDR3 sequences, roughly a sixth were seen once, and the ten largest hold 12%. All donors with ophthalmopathy were recorded as having moderate-to-severe activity, CAS ≥3, NOSPECS ≥4 and a duration under 3 months. Serum thyroxine and TRAb, along with clinical symptoms, thyroid ultrasound and orbital computed tomography, were what diagnosis relied on.

Study-level results: Detected in blood as well were most expanded thyroid clonotypes with frequency above 0.001.

The sample taken for sequencing was peripheral blood. The chain carries TRBV5-5 and TRBJ2-7; D call uncertain. The sequence was obtained from an adult man with Graves' ophthalmopathy. As DNA, the CDR3 is TGTGCCAGCAGCTCGCGGACGGACTCCTACGAGCAGTACTTC. As protein: CASSSRTDSYEQYF.